These 18 T cell receptor beta chains share one sample of origin, sequenced in a study of cytomegalovirus exposure and HLA in healthy donors. PCR was performed using 60 Vbeta and 13 Jbeta primers. Some clones are missing from TCRdb's copy, which holds only in-frame ones; the method was immunoSEQ multiplex PCR. The sample carries about 200,000 clones, 79% recorded once. Sample: PBMCs. The receptor set was obtained from a woman in her 30s in good health and CMV-seropositive.

The rearrangement joins TRBV9 to TRBJ2-7; 13 nucleotides align to TRBD2. Trimming at V came to 3 bases and at J to 5 bases, leaving 5 bases not matched to a gene. The CDR3 loop spans 15 amino acids. The germline gives CDR1 SGDLS, CDR2 YYNGEE. CDR3 nucleotides: TGTGCCAGCAGCGCGCTCGGGACTAGCGGGGACGAGCAGTACTTC. It encodes CASSALGTSGDEQYF.

V usage is TRBV4-1 and J usage is TRBJ2-1; D call uncertain. The V gene's germline CDR1 is MGHRA and CDR2 YSYEKL. V shed 1 base and J shed 10 bases, with 20 bases lying between them. The CDR3 contains 16 residues. The CDR3 DNA follows: TGCGCCAGCAGCCAAGGAAGCCTAGTGAGTTTATGCGAGCAGTTCTTC. This codes for CASSQGSLVSLCEQFF.

The V and J genes are TRBV5-1 and TRBJ2-3; D is ambiguous. Trimming removed 0 bases at V and 6 bases at J, with 2 bases between. The CDR3 has 11 amino acids. Germline lookup yields CDR1 SGHRS and CDR2 YFSETQ. The CDR3 sequence is CASSLADTQYF. DNA for the CDR3: TGCGCCAGCAGCTTGGCGGATACGCAGTATTTT.

V and J are TRBV4-1 and TRBJ2-2; D ambiguous. V dropped 0 bases and J dropped 6 bases, with 11 bases sitting between them. The germline V gene has CDR1 MGHRA and CDR2 YSYEKL. This CDR3 is built from 15 residues. This CDR3 is CASSQERIESGELFF. The CDR3 DNA reads as TGCGCCAGCAGCCAAGAGCGTATCGAGTCCGGGGAGCTGTTTTTT.

J is TRBJ2-7 and V is TRBV14, with D perhaps TRBD2 (6 bases). Germline V lookup: CDR1 SGHDN, CDR2 FVKESK. Trimming removed 4 bases at V and 0 bases at J, with 13 bases between. This CDR3 contains 15 residues. The CDR3 region has the DNA TGTGCCAGCAGCCCTCGGCGGGGAGTCTCCTACGAGCAGTACTTC. Its protein is CASSPRRGVSYEQYF. Using reference TRBV14 and TRBJ2-7 for the parts outside the CDR3, the full variable domain is EAGVTQFPSHSVIEKGQTVTLRCDPISGHDNLYWYRRVMGKEIKFLLHFVKESKQDESGMPNNRFLAERTGGTYSTLKVQPAELEDSGVYFCASSPRRGVSYEQYFGPGTRLTVT.

The V gene is TRBV5-5, the J gene TRBJ2-4, with a tentative D call TRBD2 (7 bases). The CDR3 runs 15 residues. V gave up 1 base and J gave up 6 bases, with 14 bases separating them. CDR1 is SGHKS, CDR2 YYEKEE, per germline (reference sequence). CDR3 amino acids: CASSLWSGGANIQYF. The CDR3 nucleotides are TGTGCCAGCAGCTTGTGGTCGGGGGGCGCAAACATTCAGTACTTC.

J is TRBJ2-3 and V is TRBV6-4; tentative D call: TRBD2 (5 bases). Trimming shortened V by 0 bases and J by 4 bases, and 11 bases separated the two germline ends. The germline gives CDR1 MRHNA, CDR2 SNTAGT. There are 15 residues in the CDR3. CDR3 sequence reads: CASSDSSGSADTQYF. The CDR3, as DNA: TGTGCCAGCAGTGACTCGAGTGGGAGTGCAGATACGCAGTATTTT.

This clone appeared a few times. The chain carries TRBV11-2 and TRBJ2-7, with D uncertain. CDR1 SGHAT and CDR2 FQNNGV come from the germline V gene. CDR3 size: 14 residues. V was cut by 1 base and J by 0 bases, with 7 bases left in between. The chain's CDR3 is CASSLALASYEQYF. CDR3 DNA sequence: TGTGCCAGCAGCTTAGCCTTAGCCTCCTACGAGCAGTACTTC.

The rearrangement uses TRBV5-6 and TRBJ2-2; D remains ambiguous. CDR3 length: 14 residues. Germline V gives CDR1 SGHDT, CDR2 YYEEEE. The ends were cut back, 2 bases at V and 0 bases at J, with 5 bases in the middle. CDR3 protein: CASSFAANTGELFF. The DNA of the CDR3 is TGTGCCAGCAGCTTCGCAGCGAACACCGGGGAGCTGTTTTTT.

J is TRBJ2-7 and V is TRBV7-2; a weak D match, TRBD2 (5 bases). The V and J ends lost 2 bases and 7 bases respectively, with 18 bases between them. Germline V gives CDR1 SGHTA, CDR2 FQGNSA. The CDR3 runs to 15 residues. This chain's CDR3 is CASSLKVGGPREQYF. In nucleotides, the CDR3 is TGTGCCAGCAGCTTAAAAGTAGGCGGGCCGAGGGAGCAGTACTTC.

This clone was counted ten times or more. This chain connects TRBV10-3 to TRBJ2-7, with 10 bases lining up with TRBD1. Germline values: CDR1 ENHRY, CDR2 SYGVKD. V lost 6 bases and J lost 7; bases outside the gene matches: 9. There are 14 residues in the CDR3. The CDR3 bases are TGTGCCATCAGGGGGACAGGGGATTCAGGGGAGCAGTACTTC. This sequence encodes CAIRGTGDSGEQYF.

A single count supports this clone. The V and J genes are TRBV5-6 and TRBJ1-3; TRBD1 agrees at 7 bases. In germline, CDR1 is SGHDT, CDR2 YYEEEE. The CDR3 totals 16 residues. With V trimmed by 0 bases and J by 4 bases, 7 bases remained unmatched. The CDR3 here is CASSLGNRGSGNTIYF. The CDR3 DNA reads TGTGCCAGCAGCTTGGGCAACAGGGGATCAGGAAACACCATATATTTT.

This clone appeared once. The chain couples TRBV27 to TRBJ2-1, with TRBD2 matching over 11 bases. The V and J ends lost 5 bases and 2 bases, in that order; junction bases with no gene match: 5. Per the germline V gene, CDR1 is MNHEY and CDR2 is SMNVEV (reference sequence). The CDR3 sequence is 16 residues long. The CDR3, as DNA: TGTGCCAGCAGTCCAATAGCGGGAGGGGCCTACAATGAGCAGTTCTTC. The encoded protein is CASSPIAGGAYNEQFF.

This chain connects TRBV7-2 to TRBJ2-7; D remains unclear. The ends were cut back, 2 bases at V and 2 bases at J, with 13 bases in the middle. CDR1 and CDR2 from the germline V gene are SGHTA and FQGNSA. CDR3 length: 15 amino acids. CDR3 DNA sequence: TGTGCCAGCAGCTTATCGACTTCTAACCCCTACGAGCAGTACTTC. Protein sequence: CASSLSTSNPYEQYF.

CDR3 amino acids: CASSEQGTIYVGYTF. DNA for the CDR3: TGTGCCAGCAGCGAACAGGGAACTATCTATGTTGGCTACACCTTC. The J gene is TRBJ1-2, the V gene TRBV2, with D tentatively TRBD1 (6 bases). Germline CDR1 SNHLY, CDR2 FYNNEI. V was pared by 6 bases and J by 7 bases, with 21 bases between. The CDR3 totals 15 residues.

The V call is TRBV21-1, the J call TRBJ1-5. TRBV21-1 is tagged as a pseudogene. The CDR3 has 16 residues. The CDR3 DNA reads as TGTGCCAGCAGCAAAGGGTCCGGGGATGGCAATCAGCCCCAGCATTTT. This gives the protein CASSKGSGDGNQPQHF.

J is TRBJ1-2 and V is TRBV6-5; the D gene is possibly TRBD1 (6 bases). Germline-derived CDR1 and CDR2 are MNHEY and SVGAGI. V lost 6 bases to trimming and J lost 5 bases, with 13 bases between them. The CDR3 length is 13 residues. The DNA for the CDR3 is TGTGCCAGCAGAAAACAGGGTTGGTATGGCTACACCTTC. This gives the protein CASRKQGWYGYTF.

The chain has TRBV5-8 and TRBJ2-7, with 8 bases fitting TRBD1. Germline CDR1 reads SGHTS; CDR2 reads YDEGEE. The V and J ends lost 2 bases and 3 bases, in that order; junction bases with no gene match: 7. The CDR3 loop spans 15 amino acids. CDR3 amino acids: CASSFDRGFYYEQYF. CDR3 DNA sequence: TGTGCCAGCAGCTTTGACAGGGGCTTCTACTACGAGCAGTACTTC.